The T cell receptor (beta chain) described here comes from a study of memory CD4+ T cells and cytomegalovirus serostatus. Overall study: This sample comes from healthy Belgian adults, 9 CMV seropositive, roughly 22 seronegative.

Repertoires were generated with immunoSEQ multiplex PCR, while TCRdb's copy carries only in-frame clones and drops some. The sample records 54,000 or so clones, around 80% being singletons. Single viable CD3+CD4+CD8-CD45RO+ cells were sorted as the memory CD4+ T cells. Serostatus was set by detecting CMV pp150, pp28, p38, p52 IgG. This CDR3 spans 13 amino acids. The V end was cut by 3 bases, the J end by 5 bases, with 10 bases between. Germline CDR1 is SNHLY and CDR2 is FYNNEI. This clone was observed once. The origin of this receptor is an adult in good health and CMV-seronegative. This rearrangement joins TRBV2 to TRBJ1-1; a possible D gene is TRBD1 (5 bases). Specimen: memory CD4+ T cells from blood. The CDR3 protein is CASSDGGRTEAFF. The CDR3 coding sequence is TGTGCCAGCAGTGACGGGGGTAGGACTGAAGCTTTCTTT.